This entry describes one TCR beta chain. Its matching antigen is unknown. Germline and junction disagree at one end, which may indicate a read error. The same CDR3 also results from other DNA sequences found in this sample. Donors sampled were nominally healthy, though unrecorded immune exposures were likely. This record belongs to a study of cytomegalovirus exposure and HLA in healthy donors. Study-wide results and limits: Reports indicate that TCR beta sequences accurately predicted the HLA-A and HLA-B alleles of most subjects.

CDR3 length equals 14 residues. The germline V gene encodes CDR1 GTSNPN and CDR2 SVGIG (reference sequence). The PCR employed 60 Vbeta primers together with 13 Jbeta primers. The method was immunoSEQ multiplex PCR; TCRdb's version includes in-frame clones alone and lacks a portion of them. The profile shows around 150,000 clones, around three quarters of them singletons. The sequenced sample was PBMCs. The chain is built from TRBV30 and TRBJ2-1; 9 positions agree with TRBD2. The TCR was taken from a man in his forties in good health and CMV-seronegative. CDR3 DNA: TGCGCCTGGAGTATGGGACTAGCCCACAATGAGCAGTTCTTC. Protein product: CAWSMGLAHNEQFF.